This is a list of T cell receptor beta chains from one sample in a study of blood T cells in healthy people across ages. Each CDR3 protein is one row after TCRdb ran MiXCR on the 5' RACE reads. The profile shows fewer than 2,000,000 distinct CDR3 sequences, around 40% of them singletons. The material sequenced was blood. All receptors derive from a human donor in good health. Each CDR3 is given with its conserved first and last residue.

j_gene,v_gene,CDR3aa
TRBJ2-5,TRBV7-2,CASSQGTGGIGTQYF
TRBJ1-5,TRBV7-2,CASSLALGVQPQHF
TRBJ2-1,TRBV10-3,CAISGLRDEQFF
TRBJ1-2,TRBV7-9,CASSITGTGGGYTF
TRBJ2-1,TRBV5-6,CASSYDRLPYNEQFF
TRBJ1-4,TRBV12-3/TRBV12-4,CASSLRQSNEKLFF
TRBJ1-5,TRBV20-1,CSASRAGERQPQHF
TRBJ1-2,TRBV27,CASGSGVGGYGYTF
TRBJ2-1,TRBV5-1,CASSLRPENYNEQFF
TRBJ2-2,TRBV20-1,CSARVPLSNTGELFF
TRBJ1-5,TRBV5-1,CASSLDGLDQPQHF
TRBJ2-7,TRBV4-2,CASSQASQVSAEAYGQYF
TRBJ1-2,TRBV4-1,CASRQTGASYGYTF
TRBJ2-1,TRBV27,CASTWGGGNEQFF
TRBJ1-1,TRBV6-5,CASSYRALNTEAFF
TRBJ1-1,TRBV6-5,CASRSGGVNTEAFF
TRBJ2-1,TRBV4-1,CASSPQDLILYNEQFF
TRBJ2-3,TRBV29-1,CSVLDGTTDTQYF
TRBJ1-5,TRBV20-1,CSARNSQAQGIQPQHF
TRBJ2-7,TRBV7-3,CASSLDGTRDEQYF
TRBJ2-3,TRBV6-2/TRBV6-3,CASSYNSPQYF
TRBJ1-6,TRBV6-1,CASSEEDNSSYNSPLHF
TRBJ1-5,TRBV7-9,CANSSQGSQPQHF
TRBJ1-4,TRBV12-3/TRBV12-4,CASGRDSYNEKLFF
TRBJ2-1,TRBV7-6,CASSPDPVNNEQFF
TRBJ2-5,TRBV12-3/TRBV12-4,CASSLERGKTQYF
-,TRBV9,CASSVAPEGGSGSYEQYF
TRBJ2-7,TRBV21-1,CASSKELRGQAALKVTYEQYF
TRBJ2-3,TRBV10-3,CAIKREGTSGRTDTQYF
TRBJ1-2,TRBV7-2,CASSLDPALYGYTF
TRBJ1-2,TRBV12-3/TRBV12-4,CASSLLGSEDYTF
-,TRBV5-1,CASSLAAGGETQYF
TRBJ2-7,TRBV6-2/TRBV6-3,CASTYQGGANRYF
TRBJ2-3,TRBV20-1,CSARDGGFTDTQYF
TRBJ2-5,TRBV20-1,CSAKDPGQGTQYF
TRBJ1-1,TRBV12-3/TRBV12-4,CASSWGFEAFF
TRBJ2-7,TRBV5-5,CASTPSVGRLIGWEQYF
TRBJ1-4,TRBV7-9,CASSSDATNEKLFF
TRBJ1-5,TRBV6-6,CASSTGGVQPQHF